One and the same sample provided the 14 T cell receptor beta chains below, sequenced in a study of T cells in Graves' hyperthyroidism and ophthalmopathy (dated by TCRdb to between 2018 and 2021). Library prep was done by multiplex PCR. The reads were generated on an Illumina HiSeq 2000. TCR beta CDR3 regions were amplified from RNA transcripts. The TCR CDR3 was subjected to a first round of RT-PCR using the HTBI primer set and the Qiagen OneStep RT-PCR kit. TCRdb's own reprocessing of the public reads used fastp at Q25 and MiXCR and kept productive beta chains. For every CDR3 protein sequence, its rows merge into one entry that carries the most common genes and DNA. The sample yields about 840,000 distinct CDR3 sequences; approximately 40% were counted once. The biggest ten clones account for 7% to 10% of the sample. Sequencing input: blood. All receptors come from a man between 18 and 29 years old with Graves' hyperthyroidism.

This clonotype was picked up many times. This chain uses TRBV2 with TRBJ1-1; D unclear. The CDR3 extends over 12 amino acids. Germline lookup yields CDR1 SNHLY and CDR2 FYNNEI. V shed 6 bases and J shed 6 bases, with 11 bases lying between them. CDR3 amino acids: CASSRREAEAFF. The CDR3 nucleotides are TGTGCCAGCAGCCGTAGGGAAGCTGAAGCTTTCTTT. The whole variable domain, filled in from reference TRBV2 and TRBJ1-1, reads EPEVTQTPSHQVTQMGQEVILRCVPISNHLYFYWYRQILGQKVEFLVSFYNNEISEKSEIFDDQFSVERPDGSNFTLKIRSTKLEDSAMYFCASSRREAEAFFGQGTRLTVV.

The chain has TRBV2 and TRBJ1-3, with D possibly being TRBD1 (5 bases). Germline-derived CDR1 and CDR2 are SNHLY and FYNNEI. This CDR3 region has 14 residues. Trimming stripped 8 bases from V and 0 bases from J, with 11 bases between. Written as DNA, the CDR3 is TGTGCCAGCGAGGAGGGGTTCTCTGGAAACACCATATATTTT. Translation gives CASEEGFSGNTIYF.

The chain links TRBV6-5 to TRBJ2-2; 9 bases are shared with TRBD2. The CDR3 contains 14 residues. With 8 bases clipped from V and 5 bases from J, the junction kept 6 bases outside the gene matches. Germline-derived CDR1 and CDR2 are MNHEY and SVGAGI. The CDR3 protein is CASWGLAGTGELFF. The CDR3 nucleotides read TGTGCCAGCTGGGGGCTAGCGGGAACCGGGGAGCTGTTTTTT.

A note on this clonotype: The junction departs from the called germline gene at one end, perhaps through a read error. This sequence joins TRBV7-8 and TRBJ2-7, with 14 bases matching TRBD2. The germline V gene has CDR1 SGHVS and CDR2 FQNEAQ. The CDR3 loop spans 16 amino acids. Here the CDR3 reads CASSHSWGTSGSEQYF. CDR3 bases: TGCGCCAGCAGCCATTCATGGGGGACTAGCGGGAGCGAGCAGTACTTC.

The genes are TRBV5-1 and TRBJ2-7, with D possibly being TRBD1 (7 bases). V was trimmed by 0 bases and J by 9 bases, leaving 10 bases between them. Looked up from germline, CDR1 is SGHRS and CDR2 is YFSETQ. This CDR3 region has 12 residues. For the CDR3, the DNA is TGCGCCAGCAGCTTGGCGGAGGGGGCGCAGTACTTC. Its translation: CASSLAEGAQYF.

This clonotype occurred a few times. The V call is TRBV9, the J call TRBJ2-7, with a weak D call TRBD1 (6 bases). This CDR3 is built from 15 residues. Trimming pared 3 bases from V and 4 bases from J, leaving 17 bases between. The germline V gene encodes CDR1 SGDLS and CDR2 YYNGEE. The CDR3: CASSGRDTSSYEQYF. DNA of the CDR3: TGTGCCAGCAGCGGCCGGGACACCTCCTCATACGAGCAGTACTTC.

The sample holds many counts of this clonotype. The CDR3 region is CATSRDRDRFGEKLFF. CDR3 nucleotides: TGTGCCACCAGCAGAGATCGGGACAGGTTTGGAGAAAAACTGTTTTTT. The chain carries TRBV15 and TRBJ1-4; 8 nucleotides align to TRBD1. Trimming at V came to 0 bases and at J to 8 bases, leaving 8 bases not matched to a gene. Germline V CDR1 and CDR2: LNHNV, YYDKDF (reference sequence). The CDR3 extends over 16 amino acids.

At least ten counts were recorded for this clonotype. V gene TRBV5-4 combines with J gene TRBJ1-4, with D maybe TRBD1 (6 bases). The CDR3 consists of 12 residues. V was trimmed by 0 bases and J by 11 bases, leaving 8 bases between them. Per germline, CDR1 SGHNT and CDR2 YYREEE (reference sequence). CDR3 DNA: TGTGCCAGCAGCTTGGGACAGGCCAAACTGTTTTTT. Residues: CASSLGQAKLFF.

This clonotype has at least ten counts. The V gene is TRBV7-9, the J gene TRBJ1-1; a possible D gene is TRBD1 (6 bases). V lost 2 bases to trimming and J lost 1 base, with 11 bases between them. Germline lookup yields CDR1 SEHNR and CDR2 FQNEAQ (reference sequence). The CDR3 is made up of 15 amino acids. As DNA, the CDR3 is TGTGCCAGCAGCTTAAGGGGACACGGGAACACTGAAGCTTTCTTT. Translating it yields CASSLRGHGNTEAFF.

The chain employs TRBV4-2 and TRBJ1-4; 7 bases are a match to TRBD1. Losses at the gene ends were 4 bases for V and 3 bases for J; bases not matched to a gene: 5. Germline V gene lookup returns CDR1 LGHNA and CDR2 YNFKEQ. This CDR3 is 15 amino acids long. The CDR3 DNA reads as TGTGCCAGCAGCCTGCGACAGGGTCCTAATGAAAAACTGTTTTTT. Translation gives CASSLRQGPNEKLFF.

The CDR3 here is CASSNEFEAGTGYSPLHF. CDR3 DNA: TGTGCCAGCAGTAACGAGTTTGAGGCCGGGACAGGGTATTCACCCCTCCACTTT. The V and J genes are TRBV2 and TRBJ1-6; 9 bases match TRBD1. Germline V lookup: CDR1 SNHLY, CDR2 FYNNEI. V lost 5 bases and J lost 8; bases outside the gene matches: 16. This CDR3 spans 18 amino acids.

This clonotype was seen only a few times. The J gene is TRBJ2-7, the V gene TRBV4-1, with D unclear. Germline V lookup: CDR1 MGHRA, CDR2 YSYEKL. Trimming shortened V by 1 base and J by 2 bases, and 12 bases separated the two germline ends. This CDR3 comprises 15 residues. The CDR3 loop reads CASSQGTGWAYEQYF. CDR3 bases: TGCGCCAGCAGCCAAGGTACCGGTTGGGCCTACGAGCAGTACTTC.

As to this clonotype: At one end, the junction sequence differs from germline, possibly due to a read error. CDR3 sequence reads: CSVELDRPYGQYF. The CDR3 bases are TGCAGCGTTGAGCTCGACAGGCCCTACGGGCAGTACTTC. The chain uses TRBV29-1 and TRBJ2-7; D perhaps matches TRBD1 (6 bases). CDR3 length equals 13 residues. CDR1 is SQVTM and CDR2 is ANQGSEA in the germline V gene.

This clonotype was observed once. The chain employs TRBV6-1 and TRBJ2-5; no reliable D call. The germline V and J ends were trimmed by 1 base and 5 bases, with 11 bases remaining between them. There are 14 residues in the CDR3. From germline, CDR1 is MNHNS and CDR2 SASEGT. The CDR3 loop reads CASSEVGPRETQYF. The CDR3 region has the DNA TGTGCCAGCAGTGAAGTGGGCCCCCGGGAGACCCAGTACTTC.